The clone carrying this T cell receptor (beta chain) was detected ten times or more. Antigen specificity is unknown. These data belong to a study of T cell repertoires in cytomegalovirus infection. One entry per CDR3 protein results from TCRdb running MiXCR on the reads. The sample contains hundreds of thousands of distinct CDR3 sequences, roughly 28% of which appear only once. The CDR3 has 15 amino acids. Per the germline V gene, CDR1 is MNHEY and CDR2 is SVGAGI. V was pared by 0 bases and J by 4 bases, with 10 bases between. The chain links TRBV6-5 to TRBJ1-3, with D possibly being TRBD1 (5 bases). The clonotype comes from a human donor in good health (CMV status not recorded). Some clones in this sample may be carry-over from other donors' samples. The sample consisted of cultured PBMCs, taken from culture after CMV antigen stimulation. CDR3 DNA sequence: TGTGCCAGCAGTTACTCGAGGGGTGGAGGAAACACCATATATTTT. As protein: CASSYSRGGGNTIYF.